This T cell receptor beta chain was obtained from a study of blood T cell repertoires in COVID-19. Study as a whole: Samples taken during acute and convalescent COVID-19 were collected in the United States, Italy and Spain.

The length of the CDR3 is 13 residues. Germline CDR1 GTSNPN, CDR2 SVGIG (reference sequence). V was cut by 5 bases and J by 0 bases, with 9 bases left in between. Only in-frame clones appear in the TCRdb table, and some are missing; sequencing was by immunoSEQ multiplex PCR. Of under 300,000 clones detected, 80% to 90% appear once; the ten largest clones hold roughly 2.3%. Participants, 18 to 89 years old, spanned fewer than 30 US areas. Cohort assignment relied on participant-reported clinical history. This rearrangement joins TRBV30 to TRBJ2-3; the D gene is possibly TRBD2 (5 bases). The sequence derives from a woman aged 18-35 years who had recovered from COVID-19. Material for sequencing was PBMCs or T cells enriched from blood (not recorded which). DNA of the CDR3: TGTGCCTGGGGAGACTATAGCACAGATACGCAGTATTTT. This translates into CAWGDYSTDTQYF.